There are many counts of the clone carrying this TCR beta chain. The antigen remains undetermined. TCRdb re-called the 5' RACE reads through MiXCR, storing one row per CDR3 protein. The table records about 23,000 distinct CDR3 sequences, 5% to 7% of them present only once. Germline loops: CDR1 MNHEY, CDR2 SMNVEV (reference sequence). The V segment lost 3 bases and the J segment 3 bases; nucleotides outside the gene matches: 2. CDR3 size: 14 residues. The time point: sample taken at primary tumor resection. From tumor, nontumor lung or frozen PBMC, whole RNA was taken unsorted for sequencing. This sample stems from a study of spatial heterogeneity in lung cancer. Study in general: The average count in raw reads for each unique TCR and UMI combination exceeded nine appearances. Study-level results: Expanded alpha and beta TCR counts within tumors tracked tumor mutation counts.

The V and J genes are TRBV27 and TRBJ2-7; 10 bases map to TRBD1. The source was lung tumor tissue, collected at surgery. The receptor was derived from a male donor with early-stage non-small cell lung cancer. CDR3 region: CASSFRTGGYEQYF. In DNA, the CDR3 is TGTGCCAGCAGTTTTCGGACAGGGGGCTACGAGCAGTACTTC.